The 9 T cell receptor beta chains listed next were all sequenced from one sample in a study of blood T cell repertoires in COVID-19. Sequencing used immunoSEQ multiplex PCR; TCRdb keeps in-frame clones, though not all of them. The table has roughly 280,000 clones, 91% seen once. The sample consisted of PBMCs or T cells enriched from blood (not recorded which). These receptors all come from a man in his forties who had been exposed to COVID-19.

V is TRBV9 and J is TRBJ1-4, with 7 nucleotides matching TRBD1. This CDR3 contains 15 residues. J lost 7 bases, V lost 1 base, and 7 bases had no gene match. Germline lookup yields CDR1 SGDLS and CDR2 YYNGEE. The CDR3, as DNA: TGTGCCAGCAGCGTATCGGGACAGATACTTGAAAAACTGTTTTTT. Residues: CASSVSGQILEKLFF.

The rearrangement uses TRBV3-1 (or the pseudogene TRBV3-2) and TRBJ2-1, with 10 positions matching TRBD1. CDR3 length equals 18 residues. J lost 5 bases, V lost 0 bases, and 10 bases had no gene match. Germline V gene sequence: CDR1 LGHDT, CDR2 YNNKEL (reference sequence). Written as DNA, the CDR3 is TGTGCCAGCAGCCAAGAAGCGGCCGGGACAGGGGATAACAATGAGCAGTTCTTC. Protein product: CASSQEAAGTGDNNEQFF.

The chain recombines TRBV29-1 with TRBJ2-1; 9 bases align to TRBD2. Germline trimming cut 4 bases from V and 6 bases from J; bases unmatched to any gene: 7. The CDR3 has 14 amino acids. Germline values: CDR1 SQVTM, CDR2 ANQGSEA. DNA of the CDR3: TGCAGCGTTGTGGCGGGACTAGCCGGCAATGAGCAGTTCTTC. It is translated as CSVVAGLAGNEQFF.

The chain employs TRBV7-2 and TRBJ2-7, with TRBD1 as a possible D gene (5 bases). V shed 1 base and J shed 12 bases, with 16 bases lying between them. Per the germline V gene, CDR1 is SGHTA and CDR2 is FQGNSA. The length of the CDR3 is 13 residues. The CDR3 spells CASSLDGQTVWYF. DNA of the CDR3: TGTGCCAGCAGCTTAGATGGGCAGACAGTTTGGTACTTC.

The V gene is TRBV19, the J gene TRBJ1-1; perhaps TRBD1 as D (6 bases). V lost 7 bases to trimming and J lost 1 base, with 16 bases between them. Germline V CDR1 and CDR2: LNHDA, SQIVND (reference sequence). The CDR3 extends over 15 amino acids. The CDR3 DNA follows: TGTGCCAGTATCCGTTTGACAGGAGGGAACACTGAAGCTTTCTTT. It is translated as CASIRLTGGNTEAFF.

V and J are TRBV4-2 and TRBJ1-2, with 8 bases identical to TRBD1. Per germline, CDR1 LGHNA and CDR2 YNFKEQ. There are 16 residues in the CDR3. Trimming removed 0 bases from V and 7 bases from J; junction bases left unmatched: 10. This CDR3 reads CASSQDLTDRASGYTF. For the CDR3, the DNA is TGTGCCAGCAGCCAAGATCTGACGGACAGGGCCTCTGGCTACACCTTC.

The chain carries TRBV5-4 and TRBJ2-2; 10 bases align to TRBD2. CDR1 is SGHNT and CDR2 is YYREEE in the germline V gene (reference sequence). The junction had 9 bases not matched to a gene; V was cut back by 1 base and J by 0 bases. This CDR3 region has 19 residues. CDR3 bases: TGTGCCAGCAGCTTGTCGTGGACTAGCGGCCGAACGAACACCGGGGAGCTGTTTTTT. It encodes CASSLSWTSGRTNTGELFF.

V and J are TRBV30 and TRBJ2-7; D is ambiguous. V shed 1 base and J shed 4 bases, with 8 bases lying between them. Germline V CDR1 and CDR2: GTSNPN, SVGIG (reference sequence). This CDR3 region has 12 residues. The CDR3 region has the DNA TGTGCCTGGAGTGCCCTCGGGTACGAGCAGTACTTC. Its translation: CAWSALGYEQYF.

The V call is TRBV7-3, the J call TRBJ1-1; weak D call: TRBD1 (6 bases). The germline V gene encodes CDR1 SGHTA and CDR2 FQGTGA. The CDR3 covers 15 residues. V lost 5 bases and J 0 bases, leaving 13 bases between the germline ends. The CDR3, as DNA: TGTGCCAGCAGCCCCACGGGACACCTGAACACTGAAGCTTTCTTT. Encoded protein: CASSPTGHLNTEAFF. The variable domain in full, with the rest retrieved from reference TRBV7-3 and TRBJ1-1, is GAGVSQTPSNKVTEKGKYVELRCDPISGHTALYWYRQSLGQGPEFLIYFQGTGAADDSGLPNDRFFAVRPEGSVSTLKIQRTERGDSAVYLCASSPTGHLNTEAFFGQGTRLTVV.